The sequence of this TCR beta chain was determined in a study of blood T cells in healthy people across ages. Regarding the study as a whole: Underestimates were what the diversity estimates from one million T cells were considered to be. Roughly linear declines in TCR beta diversity per million T cells occurred with age.

Roughly 10 milliliters of peripheral blood were drawn from each donor. The CDR3 is 14 residues long. Trimming took off 3 bases at V and 3 bases at J, with 10 bases between the two ends. Germline values: CDR1 SGHRS, CDR2 YFSETQ. Of note for this clonotype: What it recognizes is unknown.

Primed by a sample-barcoded 5' primer and a J-beta primer mix, a second PCR proceeded for about 6 to 12 cycles. Using its own MiXCR run on the 5' RACE reads, TCRdb lists one record per CDR3 protein. There are hundreds of thousands of distinct CDR3 sequences in the sample; about 62% occur only once, and around a quarter lies in the top ten. Sequenced input: blood. The receptor comes from a man aged 25-40 years in good health. The chain is built from TRBV5-1 and TRBJ2-1, with a possible D match to TRBD2 (5 bases). The CDR3 DNA reads TGCGCCAGCAGCTGGTCGGGGAACTACAATGAGCAGTTCTTC. This translates into CASSWSGNYNEQFF.